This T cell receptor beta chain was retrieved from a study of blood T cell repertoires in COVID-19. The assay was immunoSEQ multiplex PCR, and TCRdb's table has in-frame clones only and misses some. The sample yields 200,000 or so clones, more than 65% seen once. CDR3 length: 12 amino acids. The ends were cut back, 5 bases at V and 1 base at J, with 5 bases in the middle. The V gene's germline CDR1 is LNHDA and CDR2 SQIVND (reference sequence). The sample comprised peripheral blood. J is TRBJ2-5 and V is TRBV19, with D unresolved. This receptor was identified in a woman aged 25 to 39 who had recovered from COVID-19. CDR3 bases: TGTGCCAGTAGTCCGAGCCAAGAGACCCAGTACTTC. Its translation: CASSPSQETQYF.